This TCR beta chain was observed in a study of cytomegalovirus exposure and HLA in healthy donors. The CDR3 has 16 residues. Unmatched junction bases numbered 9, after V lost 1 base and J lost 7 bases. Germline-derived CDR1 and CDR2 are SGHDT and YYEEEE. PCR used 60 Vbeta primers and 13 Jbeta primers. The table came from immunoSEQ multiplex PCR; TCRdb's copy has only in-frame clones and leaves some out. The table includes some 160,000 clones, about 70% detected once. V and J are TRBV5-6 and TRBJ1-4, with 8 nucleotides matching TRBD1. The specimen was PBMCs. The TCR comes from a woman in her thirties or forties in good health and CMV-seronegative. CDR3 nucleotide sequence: TGTGCCAGCAGCTTGCGGCAGGGGGCCTTGGGTGAAAAACTGTTTTTT. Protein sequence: CASSLRQGALGEKLFF.